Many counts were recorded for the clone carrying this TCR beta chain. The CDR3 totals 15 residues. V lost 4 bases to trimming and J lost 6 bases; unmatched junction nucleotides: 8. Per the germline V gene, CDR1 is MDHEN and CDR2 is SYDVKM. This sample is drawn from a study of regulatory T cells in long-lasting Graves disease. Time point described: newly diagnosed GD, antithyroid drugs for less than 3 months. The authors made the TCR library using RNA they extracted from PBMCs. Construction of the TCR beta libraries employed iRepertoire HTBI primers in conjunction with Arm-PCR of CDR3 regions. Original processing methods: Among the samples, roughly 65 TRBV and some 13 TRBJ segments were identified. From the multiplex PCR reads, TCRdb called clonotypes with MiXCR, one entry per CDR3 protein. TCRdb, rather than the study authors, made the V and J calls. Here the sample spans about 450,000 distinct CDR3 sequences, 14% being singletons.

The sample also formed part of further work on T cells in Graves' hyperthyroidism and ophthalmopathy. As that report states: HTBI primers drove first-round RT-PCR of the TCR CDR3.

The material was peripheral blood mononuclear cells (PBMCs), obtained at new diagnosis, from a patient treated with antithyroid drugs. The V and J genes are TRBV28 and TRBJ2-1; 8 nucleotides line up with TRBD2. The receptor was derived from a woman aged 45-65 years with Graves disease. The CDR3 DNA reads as TGTGCCAGCAGTTCCCGGGGCGCGGGAGGCAATGAGCAGTTCTTC. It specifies CASSSRGAGGNEQFF.